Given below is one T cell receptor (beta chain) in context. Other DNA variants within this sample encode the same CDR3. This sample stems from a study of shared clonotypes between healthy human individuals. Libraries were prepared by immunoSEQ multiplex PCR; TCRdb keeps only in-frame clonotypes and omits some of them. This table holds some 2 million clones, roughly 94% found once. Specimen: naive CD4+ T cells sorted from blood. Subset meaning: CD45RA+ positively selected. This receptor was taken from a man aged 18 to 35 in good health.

The CDR3 DNA sequence: TGCGCCAGCAGCTTGGGTGGAGGATCGGAGACCCAGTACTTC. The encoded protein is CASSLGGGSETQYF. This sequence joins TRBV5-1 and TRBJ2-5; a weak D match, TRBD2 (5 bases). The germline gives CDR1 SGHRS, CDR2 YFSETQ. CDR3 length equals 14 residues. With 0 bases removed from V and 5 bases from J, the gap between germline ends came to 11 bases.